These 9 T cell receptor beta chains originate from one sample sequenced in a study of patients and donors after allogeneic stem cell transplantation. Each CDR3 protein gets one entry after TCRdb re-called the RT-PCR reads with MiXCR. Found here are about 960,000 distinct CDR3 sequences, 15% to 20% of them singletons; the top ten hold around 6%. Specimen: blood, either unsorted or a sorted T cell fraction (not recorded which). These receptors originate from a human donor who was either an allogeneic HSCT recipient or a stem cell or donor lymphocyte infusion donor (not recorded which). It is not recorded whose cells these are; they may come from a transplant donor.

This chain uses TRBV7-2 with TRBJ2-1; TRBD2 aligns across 14 bases. Germline V gives CDR1 SGHTA, CDR2 FQGNSA. This CDR3 spans 15 amino acids. Trimming cost V 5 bases and J 9 bases; bases outside gene matches: 6. The CDR3 sequence is CASSTRTSGRLEQFF. The CDR3, as DNA: TGTGCCAGCAGCACTCGGACTAGCGGGAGGCTTGAGCAGTTCTTC.

The chain joins TRBV12-3 or TRBV12-4 to TRBJ2-1; 10 bases align to TRBD2. The CDR3 is made up of 18 amino acids. V was pared by 1 base and J by 2 bases, with 8 bases of the junction left unmatched. CDR3: CASSLVGIAGGPYNEQFF. The CDR3 DNA is TGTGCCAGCAGTTTAGTGGGAATAGCGGGAGGCCCCTACAATGAGCAGTTCTTC.

The J gene is TRBJ2-3, the V gene TRBV5-5, with D hard to call. The CDR3 covers 17 residues. V shed 5 bases and J shed 5 bases, with 24 bases lying between them. Germline CDR1 reads SGHKS; CDR2 reads YYEKEE (reference sequence). The CDR3 region has the DNA TGTGCCAGCAGTAAGATCGGTAGGAAAAAGGCGCAAGATACGCAGTATTTT. This translates into CASSKIGRKKAQDTQYF.

The chain joins TRBV27 to TRBJ2-1; weak D call: TRBD2 (6 bases). Germline loops: CDR1 MNHEY, CDR2 SMNVEV (reference sequence). The ends were cut back, 6 bases at V and 4 bases at J, with 13 bases in the middle. The CDR3 spans 14 residues. The DNA of the CDR3 is TGTGCCAGCAGGGGACTCCCTGGGTACAATGAGCAGTTCTTC. Amino acid sequence: CASRGLPGYNEQFF.

This clonotype occurred a few times. The chain recombines TRBV3-1 with TRBJ1-2; 7 bases map to TRBD1. Germline values: CDR1 LGHDT, CDR2 YNNKEL (reference sequence). Unmatched junction bases numbered 10, after V lost 0 bases and J lost 0 bases. The CDR3 is made up of 18 amino acids. The chain's CDR3 is CASSQEVTGQIANYGYTF. CDR3 nucleotide sequence: TGTGCCAGCAGCCAAGAAGTAACGGGACAGATCGCTAACTATGGCTACACCTTC.

This clonotype appeared a few times. This rearrangement joins TRBV19 to TRBJ1-5; no clear D gene. Germline V lookup: CDR1 LNHDA, CDR2 SQIVND (reference sequence). This CDR3 contains 15 residues. Trimming removed 3 bases from V and 4 bases from J, with 13 bases in between. CDR3 nucleotides: TGTGCCAGTAGTATGTTTCGGGGTCCTAATCAGCCCCAGCATTTT. Amino acid sequence: CASSMFRGPNQPQHF.

The chain is built from TRBV5-1 and TRBJ2-3; 8 nucleotides align to TRBD2. Trimming removed 7 bases from V and 4 bases from J; junction bases left unmatched: 5. The CDR3 extends over 13 amino acids. Germline V gives CDR1 SGHRS, CDR2 YFSETQ. The CDR3 reads CASRGLVADTQYF. The CDR3, as DNA: TGCGCCAGCCGGGGACTAGTGGCAGATACGCAGTATTTT. Using reference TRBV5-1 and TRBJ2-3 for the parts outside the CDR3, the full variable domain is KAGVTQTPRYLIKTRGQQVTLSCSPISGHRSVSWYQQTPGQGLQFLFEYFSETQRNKGNFPGRFSGRQFSNSRSEMNVSTLELGDSALYLCASRGLVADTQYFGPGTRLTVL.

This clonotype was counted many times. The chain recombines TRBV20-1 with TRBJ1-6, with TRBD1 matching 7 bases. Germline CDR1 and CDR2: DFQATT and SNEGSKA (reference sequence). The CDR3 length is 17 residues. The V segment lost 0 bases and the J segment 2 bases; nucleotides outside the gene matches: 7. The CDR3 region is CSAREVGQGAYNSPLHF. The CDR3 DNA reads TGCAGTGCTAGAGAAGTCGGGCAGGGGGCCTATAATTCACCCCTCCACTTT.

A few counts support this clonotype. J is TRBJ2-7 and V is TRBV20-1; tentative D call: TRBD1 (6 bases). V gave up 5 bases and J gave up 5 bases, with 16 bases separating them. Germline V gene sequence: CDR1 DFQATT, CDR2 SNEGSKA (reference sequence). This CDR3 comprises 13 residues. The CDR3 is CSAGRTVRDEQYF. In DNA, the CDR3 is TGCAGTGCTGGACGGACAGTTCGGGACGAGCAGTACTTC.